This T cell receptor beta chain is from a study of shared clonotypes between healthy human individuals. The data were produced by immunoSEQ multiplex PCR, yet TCRdb's version contains in-frame clones alone and is incomplete. The sample holds 2 million to 2.5 million clones, around 90% seen once. Germline V gene lookup returns CDR1 KGHSH and CDR2 LQKENI. The CDR3 runs 12 residues. The V and J ends lost 4 bases and 8 bases respectively, with 9 bases between them. The specimen sequenced was naive CD4+ T cells from PBMCs. Subset of the sample: CD45RA+ positively selected. This clonotype originated in a man aged 18 to 35 in good health. Some clones in this sample may be carry-over from other donors' samples. This chain uses TRBV18 with TRBJ2-1, with D hard to call. DNA for the CDR3: TGTGCCAGCTCACTTAGGATGGATGAGCAGTTCTTC. Its protein product is CASSLRMDEQFF.